This T cell receptor (beta chain) came from a study of blood T cells in healthy people across ages. Findings and limits, study-wide: Older age went with lower TCR beta diversity per million T cells, in a roughly linear way.

Using a J-beta primer mix together with a sample-barcoded 5' primer, a second PCR was run for about 7 to 12 cycles. TCRdb reprocessed the 5' RACE reads via MiXCR and lists one record per CDR3 protein. Here the sample spans around 900,000 distinct CDR3 sequences, 51% being singletons. This clonotype was counted between two and nine times. The antigen remains unidentified. The ends were cut back, 3 bases at V and 0 bases at J, with 9 bases in the middle. Germline assignment: CDR1 SGHAT and CDR2 FQNNGV. The CDR3 runs to 16 residues. V is TRBV11-2 and J is TRBJ1-6; the D gene is possibly TRBD1 (6 bases). Sequencing was performed on blood. The receptor comes from a woman aged 60-70 years in good health. The DNA for the CDR3 is TGTGCCAGCAGCTTGGGACATAGCTCCTATAATTCACCCCTCCACTTT. It encodes CASSLGHSSYNSPLHF.